What follows is one TCR beta chain and its context. Antigen unknown. The source of the sample is a study of T cells in narcolepsy. At the level of the study: Donors had narcolepsy type 1 or type 2, or were healthy controls.

Broader study findings: Some memory CD4+ repertoires had no autoreactive clone sequences. Reportedly, autoreactive clonotypes were serially detected in patients' blood but not controls'. Same-patient CSF and blood CD4+ T cell clonotypes included HCRT-specific and TRIB2-specific autoreactive ones.

Data came from immunoSEQ multiplex PCR; TCRdb stores just in-frame clones and leaves some out. There are 30,000 to 35,000 clones in the sample; roughly 87% occur only once, and about 3% lies in the top ten. The sequenced material came from CD45RA- memory CD4+ T cells from PBMCs. The receptor was derived from a human donor with narcolepsy.

The CDR3 is CASSWDSASPLHF. In DNA, the CDR3 is TGTGCCAGCAGCTGGGACAGCGCTTCACCCCTCCACTTT. The chain links TRBV6-5 to TRBJ1-6, with 7 bases lining up with TRBD1. Germline V gene sequence: CDR1 MNHEY, CDR2 SVGAGI. This CDR3 is built from 13 residues. V was pared by 6 bases and J by 9 bases, with 5 bases of the junction left unmatched.